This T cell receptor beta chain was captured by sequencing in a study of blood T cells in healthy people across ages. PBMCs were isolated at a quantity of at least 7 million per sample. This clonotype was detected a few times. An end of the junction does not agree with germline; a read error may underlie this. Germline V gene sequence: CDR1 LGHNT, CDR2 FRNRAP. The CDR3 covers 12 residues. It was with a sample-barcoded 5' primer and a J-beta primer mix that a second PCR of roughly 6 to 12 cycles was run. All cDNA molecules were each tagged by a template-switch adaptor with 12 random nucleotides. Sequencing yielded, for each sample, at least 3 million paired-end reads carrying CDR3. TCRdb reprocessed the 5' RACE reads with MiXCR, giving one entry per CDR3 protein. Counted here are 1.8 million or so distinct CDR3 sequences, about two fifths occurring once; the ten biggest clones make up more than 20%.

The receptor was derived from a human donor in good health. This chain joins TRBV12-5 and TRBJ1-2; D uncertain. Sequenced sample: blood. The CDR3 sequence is CASAGSGYGYNF. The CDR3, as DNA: TGTGCTAGTGCGGGCTCAGGCTATGGCTACAACTTC.